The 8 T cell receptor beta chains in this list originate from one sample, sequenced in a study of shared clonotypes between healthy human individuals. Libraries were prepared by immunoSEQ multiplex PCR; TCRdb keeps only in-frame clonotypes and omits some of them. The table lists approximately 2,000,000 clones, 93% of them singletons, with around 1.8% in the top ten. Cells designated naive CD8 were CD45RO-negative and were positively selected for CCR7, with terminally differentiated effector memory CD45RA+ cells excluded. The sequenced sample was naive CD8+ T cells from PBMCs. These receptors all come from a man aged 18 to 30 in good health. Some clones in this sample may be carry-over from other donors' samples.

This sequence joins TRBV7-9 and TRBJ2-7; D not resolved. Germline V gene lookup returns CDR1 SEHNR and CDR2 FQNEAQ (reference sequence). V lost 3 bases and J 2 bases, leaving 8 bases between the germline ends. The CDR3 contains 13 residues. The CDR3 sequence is CASSFGNPYEQYF. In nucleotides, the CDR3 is TGTGCCAGCAGCTTTGGTAATCCCTACGAGCAGTACTTC.

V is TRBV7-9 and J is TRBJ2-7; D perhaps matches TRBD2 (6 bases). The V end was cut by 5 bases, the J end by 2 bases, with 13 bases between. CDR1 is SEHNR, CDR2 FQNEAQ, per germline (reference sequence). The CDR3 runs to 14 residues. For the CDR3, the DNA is TGTGCCAGCAGCAGCGCGGGAAATCCCTACGAGCAGTACTTC. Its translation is CASSSAGNPYEQYF.

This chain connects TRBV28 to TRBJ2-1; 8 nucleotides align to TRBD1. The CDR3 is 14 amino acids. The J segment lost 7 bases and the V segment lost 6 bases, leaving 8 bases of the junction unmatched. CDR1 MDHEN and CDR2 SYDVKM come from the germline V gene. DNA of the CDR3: TGTGCCAGCAGAGAGACAGGGGCCAAGAATGAGCAGTTCTTC. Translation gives CASRETGAKNEQFF.

The CDR3 bases are TGTGCCAGCAGCTCCCCTGCCCGGGCCCCGGACCATGAGCAGTTCTTC. Amino acids: CASSSPARAPDHEQFF. V and J are TRBV9 and TRBJ2-1; D is undetermined. Trimming removed 4 bases at V and 8 bases at J, with 22 bases between. CDR3 size: 16 residues. In germline, CDR1 is SGDLS, CDR2 YYNGEE.

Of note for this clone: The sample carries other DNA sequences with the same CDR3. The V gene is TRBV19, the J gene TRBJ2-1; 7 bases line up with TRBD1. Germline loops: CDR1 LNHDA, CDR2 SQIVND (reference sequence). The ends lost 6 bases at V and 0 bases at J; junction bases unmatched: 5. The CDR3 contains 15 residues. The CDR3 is CASSMGTDSYNEQFF. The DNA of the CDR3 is TGTGCCAGTAGCATGGGGACAGACTCCTACAATGAGCAGTTCTTC.

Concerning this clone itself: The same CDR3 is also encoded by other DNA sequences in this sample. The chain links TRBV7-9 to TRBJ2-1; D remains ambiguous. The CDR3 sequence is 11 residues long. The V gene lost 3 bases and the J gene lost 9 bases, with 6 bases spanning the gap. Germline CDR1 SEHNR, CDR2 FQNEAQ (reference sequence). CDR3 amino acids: CASSFRPEQFF. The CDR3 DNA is TGTGCCAGCAGCTTCCGGCCTGAGCAGTTCTTC.

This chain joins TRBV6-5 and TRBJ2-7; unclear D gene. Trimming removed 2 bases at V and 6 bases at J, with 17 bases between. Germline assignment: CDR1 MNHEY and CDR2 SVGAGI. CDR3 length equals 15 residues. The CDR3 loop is CASSYGSIPASEQYF. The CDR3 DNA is TGTGCCAGCAGTTACGGGTCAATCCCAGCCAGCGAGCAGTACTTC.

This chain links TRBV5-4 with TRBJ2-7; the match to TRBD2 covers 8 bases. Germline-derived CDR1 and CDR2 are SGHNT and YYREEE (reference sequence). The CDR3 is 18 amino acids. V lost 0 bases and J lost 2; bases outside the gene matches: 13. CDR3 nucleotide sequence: TGTGCCAGCAGCTTGGCCCCGGGCAGCGGGAGACCGGCCTACGAGCAGTACTTC. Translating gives CASSLAPGSGRPAYEQYF.